This T cell receptor (beta chain) was captured by sequencing in a study of T cell responses to AZD1222 COVID-19 vaccine. Study-level findings and limits: Elevations in Spike-specific TCR breadth and depth followed administration of two AZD1222 doses. Repertoire samples came only from after the peak T cell response. Of the AZD1222 recipients, only five or six were seropositive at baseline. CD4 TCRs covered the whole spike, strongest at regions 160-218 and 743-854.

TCRdb's copy holds only in-frame clones and misses some; the assay was immunoSEQ multiplex PCR. The sample lists 90,000 to 120,000 clones, about 90% occurring once. Regarding this clone: What it binds is unknown.

The sequence was obtained from an adult who received the AZD1222 COVID-19 vaccine. The sequencing here drew on peripheral blood, taken 28 days after the second AZD1222 dose.

For the CDR3, the DNA is TGTGCCAGCAGCCCCCGGGACAGGAAAAACTATGGCTACACCTTC. It yields the protein CASSPRDRKNYGYTF. The chain recombines TRBV3-1 (or the pseudogene TRBV3-2) with TRBJ1-2, with 8 positions matching TRBD1. The V segment lost 4 bases and the J segment 2 bases; nucleotides outside the gene matches: 6. Germline lookup yields CDR1 LGHDT and CDR2 YNNKEL (reference sequence). CDR3 size: 15 residues.